This TCR beta chain was sequenced during a study of CD8 T cells in Susac syndrome. Trimming took off 2 bases at V and 4 bases at J, with 10 bases between the two ends. The CDR3 is 15 residues long. Germline V lookup: CDR1 SGHRS, CDR2 YFSETQ. After extraction with the RNeasy kit, about 0.45 to 1 ug of the RNA was reverse transcribed using random hexamers. Using its own MiXCR run on the immunoSEQ multiplex PCR reads, TCRdb lists one record per CDR3 protein. This sample yields approximately 160,000 distinct CDR3 sequences, of which roughly 93% are seen a single time; around 0.13% belongs to the top ten.

V usage is TRBV5-1 and J usage is TRBJ2-6; tentatively, D is TRBD1 (5 bases). The material sequenced was CD4+ T cells from PBMCs. This receptor was obtained from a human donor in good health. CDR3 protein: CASSFGRAGANVLTF. In nucleotides, the CDR3 is TGCGCCAGCAGCTTTGGCAGGGCCGGGGCCAACGTCCTGACTTTC.